The rows below give T cell receptor beta chains drawn from one sample of a study of blood T cell repertoires in COVID-19. Libraries were prepared by immunoSEQ multiplex PCR; TCRdb keeps only in-frame clonotypes and omits some of them. Of about 26,000 clones in the sample, approximately 77% were seen once. The specimen sequenced was peripheral blood. These receptors all come from a human donor in a cohort sampled during active COVID-19. CDR3s include the opening cysteine and the closing phenylalanine or tryptophan. A D gene is named only where the DNA matches it firmly. Some rows have no size entry. The others give once, few or many, or a class for an expanded clone.

TGTGCCAGCAGCTTACAGGGTGGCAATCAGCCCCAGCATTTT CASSLQGGNQPQHF TRBJ1-5 . TRBV7-9 .
TGTGCCAGTAGTAACCCAGGGGCCCTAAACTATGGCTACACCTTC CASSNPGALNYGYTF TRBJ1-2 . TRBV19 .
TGTGCCTGGAGTAATGGGCAGATTAATCAGCCCCAGCATTTT CAWSNGQINQPQHF TRBJ1-5 . TRBV30 .
TGTGCCAGCAGCCCACCGGGGACAGGGGTCAAGAACACTGAAGCTTTCTTT CASSPPGTGVKNTEAFF TRBJ1-1 TRBD1 TRBV7-2 .
TGTGCCAGCAGCTTAGATGACGGCGGATTCGGTGAAGCTTTCTTT CASSLDDGGFGEAFF TRBJ1-1 . TRBV7-9 .
TGTGCCAGCAGTTACGCGACTAGCGGGAGTTATGGGTCCTACAATGAGCAGTTCTTC CASSYATSGSYGSYNEQFF TRBJ2-1 TRBD2 TRBV6-2/TRBV6-3 .
TGTGCCAGCAGTAGCGGGGGGTACACCGGGGAGCTGTTTTTT CASSSGGYTGELFF TRBJ2-2 TRBD2 TRBV6-5 .
TGCGCCAGCAGCCAAGATCCGCTGCAGGGTGGGCCAGATACGCAGTATTTT CASSQDPLQGGPDTQYF TRBJ2-3 . TRBV4-3 .
TGTGCCAGCAGTTTTTCTCGTAGTGGGGAGCTGTTTTTT CASSFSRSGELFF TRBJ2-2 . TRBV12-3/TRBV12-4 .
TGTGCCAGCAGTAGTGGGGACAGGGTGATCACTGAAGCTTTCTTT CASSSGDRVITEAFF TRBJ1-1 TRBD1 TRBV6-5 .
TGTGCCAGCTCGTTCACGACAGGGAGTAATGAAAAACTGTTTTTT CASSFTTGSNEKLFF TRBJ1-4 TRBD1 TRBV18 .
TGCGCCAGCAGTGCAGGACTCCAAGTGAACACTGAAGCTTTCTTT CASSAGLQVNTEAFF TRBJ1-1 . TRBV23-1 .
TGCGCCAGCAGCCAAGATCCTCTTTTTTCGAGTTCTCCCCAGCATTTT CASSQDPLFSSSPQHF TRBJ1-5 . TRBV4-3 .
TGCGCCAGCAGCTTGAGATCCCAGACTAGTACAGATACGCAGTATTTT CASSLRSQTSTDTQYF TRBJ2-3 . TRBV5-1 .
TGTGCCTGGAGTAGCAGAGGAGAGACCCAGTACTTC CAWSSRGETQYF TRBJ2-5 . TRBV30 .
TGTGCCAGTAGTAGAACTAGCCTATCAGATACGCAGTATTTT CASSRTSLSDTQYF TRBJ2-3 . TRBV19 .
TGTGCCAGCAGTTCCTGGACAGGGAGAACTGAAGCTTTCTTT CASSSWTGRTEAFF TRBJ1-1 TRBD1 TRBV27 once
TGTGCCAGCAGCTTAGGGGACAGAATATACAATGAGCAGTTCTTC CASSLGDRIYNEQFF TRBJ2-1 TRBD1 TRBV7-2 .
TGTGCCAGCTCACCACTTGGGCAGGATAACACTGAAGCTTTCTTT CASSPLGQDNTEAFF TRBJ1-1 . TRBV18 .
TGTGCCTGGAGTCCCGGGGGGACTGGCAATCAGCCCCAGCATTTT CAWSPGGTGNQPQHF TRBJ1-5 . TRBV30 .
TGTGCCAGCAGGGGAGCTGGGACAGGGATCTACGAGCAGTACTTC CASRGAGTGIYEQYF TRBJ2-7 TRBD1 TRBV27 .
TGTGCCAGCAGTTACCTCTGGGAAGTAACGGGAGGCTACACCTTC CASSYLWEVTGGYTF TRBJ1-2 . TRBV6-2/TRBV6-3 .
TGTGCCAGCAGCCTCGGGTTAACTAATCAGCCCCAGCATTTT CASSLGLTNQPQHF TRBJ1-5 . TRBV7-2 .
TGTGCCAGCAGTTCGGGTACCGCGGCCTACGAGCAGTACTTC CASSSGTAAYEQYF TRBJ2-7 . TRBV28 .
TGTGCCAGCAGACGGACAGTGAACACTGAAGCTTTCTTT CASRRTVNTEAFF TRBJ1-1 . TRBV5-6 .
TGCGCCAGCAGCCAAATCGGGACTAGCGGGACCCCCTCCTACGAGCAGTACTTC CASSQIGTSGTPSYEQYF TRBJ2-7 TRBD2 TRBV4-3 once
TGTGCCAGCAGTAGCAGGGGAACTGAAGCTTTCTTT CASSSRGTEAFF TRBJ1-1 . TRBV12-3/TRBV12-4 once
TGTGCCAGCAGCTTTGGGGGCCCCAGCTCCTACGAGCAGTACTTC CASSFGGPSSYEQYF TRBJ2-7 . TRBV13 .
TGTGCCAGCAGCTTAGCGGTAGACACCGCAGCCTACGAGCAGTACTTC CASSLAVDTAAYEQYF TRBJ2-7 . TRBV7-2 .
TGTGCCAGCAGCCAGGACAGGGTACCCAATCAGCCCCAGCATTTT CASSQDRVPNQPQHF TRBJ1-5 TRBD1 TRBV3-1/TRBV3-2 .
TGTGCCTGGAACACAGGGGGCGGGCAGCCCCAGCATTTT CAWNTGGGQPQHF TRBJ1-5 TRBD1 TRBV30 few
TGTGCCAGCCAAACCAACTCATACCGGGACAGGGGAGGCTACGAGCAGTACTTC CASQTNSYRDRGGYEQYF TRBJ2-7 TRBD1 TRBV28 .
TGCGCCAGCAGCTGGGGACTAGCGGGAGTCCAGGAGCAGTTCTTC CASSWGLAGVQEQFF TRBJ2-1 TRBD2 TRBV5-1 .
TGTGCCAGCTCGCGTAGCGGGAGTCTTCACGAGCAGTACTTC CASSRSGSLHEQYF TRBJ2-7 TRBD2 TRBV18 .
TGCGCCAGCAGCTTGGAGGCTAGCCAAGAGACCCAGTACTTC CASSLEASQETQYF TRBJ2-5 . TRBV5-1 .
TGTGCCAGCAGTTACTCTAGAACCTACGAGCAGTACTTC CASSYSRTYEQYF TRBJ2-7 . TRBV6-6 .
TGTGCCAGCAGTTTATGGCCCTCACTAACTAGCGGGAGCACCGGGGAGCTGTTTTTT CASSLWPSLTSGSTGELFF TRBJ2-2 TRBD2 TRBV27 .
TGTGCCAGCAAGACGGACAGGGGGGTCACAGATACGCAGTATTTT CASKTDRGVTDTQYF TRBJ2-3 TRBD1 TRBV2 few
TGTGCCAGCAGCGCTATTCTTGGCGAGCAGTACTTC CASSAILGEQYF TRBJ2-7 . TRBV3-1/TRBV3-2 few
TGTGCCAGCACCGGCCAGAGGATAGATACGCAGTATTTT CASTGQRIDTQYF TRBJ2-3 . TRBV2 .
TGTGCCAGTCAAGCAAGGAGCACAACTAATGAAAAACTGTTTTTT CASQARSTTNEKLFF TRBJ1-4 . TRBV19 .
TGTGCCAGCAGCTTCCGAGAGGGAGCGGGAGTTGCGGATACGCAGTATTTT CASSFREGAGVADTQYF TRBJ2-3 TRBD2 TRBV11-3 .